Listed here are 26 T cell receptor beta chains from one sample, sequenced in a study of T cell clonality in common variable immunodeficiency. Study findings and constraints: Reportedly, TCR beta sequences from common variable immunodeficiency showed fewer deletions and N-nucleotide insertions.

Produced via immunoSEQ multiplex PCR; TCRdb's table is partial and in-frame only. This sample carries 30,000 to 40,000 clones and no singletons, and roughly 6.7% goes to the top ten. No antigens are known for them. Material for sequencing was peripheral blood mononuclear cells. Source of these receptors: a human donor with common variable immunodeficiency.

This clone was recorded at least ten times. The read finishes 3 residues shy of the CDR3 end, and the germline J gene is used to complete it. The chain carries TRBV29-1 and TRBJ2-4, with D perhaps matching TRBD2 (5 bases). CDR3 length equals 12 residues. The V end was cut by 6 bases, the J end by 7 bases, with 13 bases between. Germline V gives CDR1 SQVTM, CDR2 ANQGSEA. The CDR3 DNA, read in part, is TGCAGCGTCACACTAGTAAGGAACATT. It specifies CSVTLVRNI. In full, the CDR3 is CSVTLVRNIQYF.

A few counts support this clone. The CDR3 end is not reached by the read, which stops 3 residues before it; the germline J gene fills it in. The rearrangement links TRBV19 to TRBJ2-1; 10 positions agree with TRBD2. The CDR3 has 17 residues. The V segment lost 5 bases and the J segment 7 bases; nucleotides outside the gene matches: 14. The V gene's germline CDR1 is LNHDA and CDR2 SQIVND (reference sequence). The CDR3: CASSPLHKAGGPNEQFF. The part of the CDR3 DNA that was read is TGTGCCAGTAGTCCCCTCCACAAAGCGGGAGGGCCGAATGAG.

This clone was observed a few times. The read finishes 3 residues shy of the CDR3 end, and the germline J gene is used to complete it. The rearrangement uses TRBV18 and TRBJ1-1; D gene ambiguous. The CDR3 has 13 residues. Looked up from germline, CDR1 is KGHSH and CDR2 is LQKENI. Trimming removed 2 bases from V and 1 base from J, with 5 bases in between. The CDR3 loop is CASSPGSNTEAFF. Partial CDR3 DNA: TGTGCCAGCTCACCAGGCTCGAACACTGAA.

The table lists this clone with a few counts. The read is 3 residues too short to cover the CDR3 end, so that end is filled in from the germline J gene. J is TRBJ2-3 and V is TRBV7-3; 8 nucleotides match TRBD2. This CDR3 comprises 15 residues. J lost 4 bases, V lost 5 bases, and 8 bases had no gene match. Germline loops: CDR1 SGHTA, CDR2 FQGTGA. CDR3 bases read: TGTGCCAGCAGCCAGGGACTAGGAGGTCCAGATACG. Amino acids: CASSQGLGGPDT. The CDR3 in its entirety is CASSQGLGGPDTQYF.

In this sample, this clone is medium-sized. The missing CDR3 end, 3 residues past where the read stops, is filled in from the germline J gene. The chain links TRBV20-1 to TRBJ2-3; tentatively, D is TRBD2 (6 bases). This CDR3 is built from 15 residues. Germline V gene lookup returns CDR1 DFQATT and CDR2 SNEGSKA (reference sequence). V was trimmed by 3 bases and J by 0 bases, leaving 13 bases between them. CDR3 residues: CSASDSSGSTDTQYF. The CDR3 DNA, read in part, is TGCAGTGCTAGTGACTCCAGCGGGAGCACAGATACG.

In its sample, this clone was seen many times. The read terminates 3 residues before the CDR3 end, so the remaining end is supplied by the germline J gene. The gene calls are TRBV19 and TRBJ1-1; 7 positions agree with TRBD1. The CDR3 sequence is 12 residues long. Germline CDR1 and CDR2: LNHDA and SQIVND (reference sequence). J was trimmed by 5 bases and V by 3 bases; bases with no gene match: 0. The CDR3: CASSMDRTEAFF. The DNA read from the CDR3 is TGTGCCAGTAGTATGGACAGGACTGAA.

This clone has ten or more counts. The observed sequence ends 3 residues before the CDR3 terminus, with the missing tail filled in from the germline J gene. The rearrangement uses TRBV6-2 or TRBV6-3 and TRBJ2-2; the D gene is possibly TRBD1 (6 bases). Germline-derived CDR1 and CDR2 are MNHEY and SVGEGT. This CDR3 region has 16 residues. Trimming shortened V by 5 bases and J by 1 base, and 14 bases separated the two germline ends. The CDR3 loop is CASSRAGTKNTGELFF. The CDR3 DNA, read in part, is TGTGCCAGCAGTCGAGCCGGGACAAAGAACACCGGGGAG.

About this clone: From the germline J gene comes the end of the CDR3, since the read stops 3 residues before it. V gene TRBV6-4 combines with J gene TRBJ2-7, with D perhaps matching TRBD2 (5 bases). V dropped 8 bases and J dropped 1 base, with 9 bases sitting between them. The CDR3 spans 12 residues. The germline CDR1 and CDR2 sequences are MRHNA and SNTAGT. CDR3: CASRAVSYEQYF. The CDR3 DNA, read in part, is TGTGCCAGCCGAGCGGTTTCCTACGAG.

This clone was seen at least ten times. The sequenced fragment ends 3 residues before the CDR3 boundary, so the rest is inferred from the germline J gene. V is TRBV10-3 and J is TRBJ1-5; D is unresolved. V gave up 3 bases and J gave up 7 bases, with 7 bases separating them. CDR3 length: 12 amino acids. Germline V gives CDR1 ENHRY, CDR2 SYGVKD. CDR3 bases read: TGTGCCATCAGTGACGATCAGCAGCCC. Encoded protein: CAISDDQQP. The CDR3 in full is CAISDDQQPQHF.

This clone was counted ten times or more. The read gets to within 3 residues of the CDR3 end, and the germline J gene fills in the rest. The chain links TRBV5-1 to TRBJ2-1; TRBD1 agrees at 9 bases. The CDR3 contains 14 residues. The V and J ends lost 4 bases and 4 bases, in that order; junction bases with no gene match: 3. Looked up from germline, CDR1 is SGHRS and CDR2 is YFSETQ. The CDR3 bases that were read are TGCGCCAGCAGCGTGGGACAGGGTTACAATGAG. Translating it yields CASSVGQGYNE. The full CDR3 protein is CASSVGQGYNEQFF.

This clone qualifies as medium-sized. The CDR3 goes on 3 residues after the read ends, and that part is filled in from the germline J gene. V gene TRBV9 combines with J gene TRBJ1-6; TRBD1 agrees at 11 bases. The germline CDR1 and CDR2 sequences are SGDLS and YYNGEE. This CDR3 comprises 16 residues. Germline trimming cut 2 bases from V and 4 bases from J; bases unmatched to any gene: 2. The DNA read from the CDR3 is TGTGCCAGCAGCGTCGGGACAGGGGGATATAATTCACCC. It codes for CASSVGTGGYNSP. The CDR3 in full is CASSVGTGGYNSPLHF. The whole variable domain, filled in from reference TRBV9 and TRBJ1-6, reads DSGVTQTPKHLITATGQRVTLRCSPRSGDLSVYWYQQSLDQGLQFLIQYYNGEERAKGNILERFSAQQFPDLHSELNLSSLELGDSALYFCASSVGTGGYNSPLHFGNGTRLTVT.

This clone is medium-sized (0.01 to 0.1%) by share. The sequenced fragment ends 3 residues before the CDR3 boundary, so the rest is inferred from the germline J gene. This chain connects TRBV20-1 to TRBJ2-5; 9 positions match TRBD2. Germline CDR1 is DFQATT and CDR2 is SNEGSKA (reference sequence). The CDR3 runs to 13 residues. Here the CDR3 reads CSARGGLAETQYF. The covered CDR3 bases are TGCAGTGCTAGAGGGGGACTAGCCGAAACC.

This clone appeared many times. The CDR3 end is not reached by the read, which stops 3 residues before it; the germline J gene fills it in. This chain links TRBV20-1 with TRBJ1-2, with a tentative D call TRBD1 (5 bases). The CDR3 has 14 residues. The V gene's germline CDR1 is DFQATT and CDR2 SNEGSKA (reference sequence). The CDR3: CSARTASLSMGYTF. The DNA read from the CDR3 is TGCAGTGCTAGGACAGCAAGTCTCTCTATGGGC.

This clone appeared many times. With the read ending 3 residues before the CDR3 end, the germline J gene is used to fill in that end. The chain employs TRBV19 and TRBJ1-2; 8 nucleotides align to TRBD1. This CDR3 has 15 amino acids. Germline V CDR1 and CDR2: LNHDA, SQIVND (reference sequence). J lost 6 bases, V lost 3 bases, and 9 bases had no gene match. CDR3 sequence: CASSIDRGHPNGYTF. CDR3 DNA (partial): TGTGCCAGTAGTATCGACAGGGGACACCCTAATGGC.

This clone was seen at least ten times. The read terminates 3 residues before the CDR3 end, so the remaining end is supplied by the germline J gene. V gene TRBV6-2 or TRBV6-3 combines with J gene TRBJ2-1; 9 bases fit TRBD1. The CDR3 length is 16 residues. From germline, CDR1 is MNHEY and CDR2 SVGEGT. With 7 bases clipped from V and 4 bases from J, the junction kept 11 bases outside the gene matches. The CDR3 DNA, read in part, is TGTGCCAGCAACCCCCTGGACAGGGGCTCATACAATGAG. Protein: CASNPLDRGSYNE. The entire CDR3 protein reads CASNPLDRGSYNEQFF.

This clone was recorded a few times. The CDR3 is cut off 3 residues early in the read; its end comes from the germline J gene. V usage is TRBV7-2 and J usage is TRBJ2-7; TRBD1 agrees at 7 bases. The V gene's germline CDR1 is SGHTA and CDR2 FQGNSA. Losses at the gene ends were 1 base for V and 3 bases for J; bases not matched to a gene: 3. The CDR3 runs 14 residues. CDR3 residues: CASSLGTGVYEQYF. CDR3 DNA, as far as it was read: TGTGCCAGCAGCTTAGGGACAGGAGTCTACGAG.

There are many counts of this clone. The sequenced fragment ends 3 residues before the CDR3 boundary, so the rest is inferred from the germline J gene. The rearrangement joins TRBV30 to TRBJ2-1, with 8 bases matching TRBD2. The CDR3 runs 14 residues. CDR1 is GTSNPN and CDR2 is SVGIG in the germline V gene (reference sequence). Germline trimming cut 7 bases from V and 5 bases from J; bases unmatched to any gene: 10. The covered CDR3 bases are TGTGCCTCCCCTAAAGGAGCGGGAGACAATGAG. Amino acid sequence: CASPKGAGDNE. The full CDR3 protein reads CASPKGAGDNEQFF.

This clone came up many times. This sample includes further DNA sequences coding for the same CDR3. The CDR3 bases that were read are TGTGCCAGCAGCCACCGCCCCACAGGGGCGTCTGGCGAG. Its protein product is CASSHRPTGASGE. The complete CDR3 protein is CASSHRPTGASGEQYF. V gene TRBV3-1 (or the pseudogene TRBV3-2) combines with J gene TRBJ2-7; 7 positions match TRBD1. The sequenced fragment ends 3 residues before the CDR3 boundary, so the rest is inferred from the germline J gene. Losses at the gene ends were 3 bases for V and 6 bases for J; bases not matched to a gene: 14. The CDR3 covers 16 residues. Germline CDR1 LGHDT, CDR2 YNNKEL (reference sequence).

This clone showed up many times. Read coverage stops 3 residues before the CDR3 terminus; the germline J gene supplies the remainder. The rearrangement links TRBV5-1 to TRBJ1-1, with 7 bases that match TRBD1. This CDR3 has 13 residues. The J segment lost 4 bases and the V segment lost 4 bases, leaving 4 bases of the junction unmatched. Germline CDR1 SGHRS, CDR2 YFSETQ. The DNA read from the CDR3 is TGCGCCAGCAGCACAAGGGACAGCACTGAA. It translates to CASSTRDSTE. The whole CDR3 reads CASSTRDSTEAFF.

CDR3 DNA, as far as it was read: TGTGCCAGTAGATTGGGACTAGCGGGCACAGATACG. Residues: CASRLGLAGTDT. The entire CDR3 is CASRLGLAGTDTQYF. The V gene is TRBV19, the J gene TRBJ2-3, with TRBD2 matching 11 bases. The CDR3 end lies 3 residues beyond the end of the read and is filled in from the germline J gene. This CDR3 contains 15 residues. Per the germline V gene, CDR1 is LNHDA and CDR2 is SQIVND (reference sequence). V trimming: 6 bases; J trimming: 1 base; junction bases outside the gene matches: 3. Together with reference TRBV19 and TRBJ2-3, the CDR3 gives the full variable domain: DGGITQSPKYLFRKEGQNVTLSCEQNLNHDAMYWYRQDPGQGLRLIYYSQIVNDFQKGDIAEGYSVSREKKESFPLTVTSAQKNPTAFYLCASRLGLAGTDTQYFGPGTRLTVL.

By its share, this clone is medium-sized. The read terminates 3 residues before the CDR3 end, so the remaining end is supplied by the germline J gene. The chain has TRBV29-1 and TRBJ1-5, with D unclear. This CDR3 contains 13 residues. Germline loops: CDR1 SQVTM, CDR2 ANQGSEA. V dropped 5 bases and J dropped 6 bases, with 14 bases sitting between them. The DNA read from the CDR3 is TGCAGCGTTAGGGTAGTGGTAGGTCAGCCC. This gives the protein CSVRVVVGQP. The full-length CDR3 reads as CSVRVVVGQPQHF.

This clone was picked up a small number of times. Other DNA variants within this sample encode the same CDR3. The CDR3 bases that were read are TGTGCCAGTAGTCCTCTCGGGAGCGGGAGGAAGACC. It translates to CASSPLGSGRKT. The full CDR3 sequence reads CASSPLGSGRKTQYF. The chain recombines TRBV19 with TRBJ2-5; TRBD2 agrees at 9 bases. The read comes to an end 3 residues before the CDR3 does, leaving the germline J gene to fill in the end. The CDR3 is made up of 15 amino acids. V dropped 5 bases and J dropped 6; count of bases not matched to a gene: 10. The germline CDR1 and CDR2 sequences are LNHDA and SQIVND (reference sequence).

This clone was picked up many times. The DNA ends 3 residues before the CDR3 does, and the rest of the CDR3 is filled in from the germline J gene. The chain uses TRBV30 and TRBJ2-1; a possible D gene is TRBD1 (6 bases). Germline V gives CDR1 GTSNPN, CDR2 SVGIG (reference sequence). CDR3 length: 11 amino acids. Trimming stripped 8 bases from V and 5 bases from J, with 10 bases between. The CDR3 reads CAGGHNNEQFF. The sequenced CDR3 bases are TGTGCCGGGGGACATAACAATGAG. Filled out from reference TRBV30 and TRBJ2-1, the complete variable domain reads SQTIHQWPATLVQPVGSPLSLECTVEGTSNPNLYWYRQAAGRGLQLLFYSVGIGQISSEVPQNLSASRPQDRQFILSSKKLLLSDSGFYLCAGGHNNEQFFGPGTRLTVL.

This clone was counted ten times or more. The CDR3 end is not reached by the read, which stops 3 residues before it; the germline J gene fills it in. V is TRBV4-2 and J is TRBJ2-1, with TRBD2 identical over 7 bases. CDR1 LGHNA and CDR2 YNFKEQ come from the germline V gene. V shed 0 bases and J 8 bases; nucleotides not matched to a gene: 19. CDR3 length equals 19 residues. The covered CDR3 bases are TGTGCCAGCAGCCAAGACGTAAGTGTTGCGGGAGTTTCGTCGGATGAG. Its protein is CASSQDVSVAGVSSDE. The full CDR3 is CASSQDVSVAGVSSDEQFF.

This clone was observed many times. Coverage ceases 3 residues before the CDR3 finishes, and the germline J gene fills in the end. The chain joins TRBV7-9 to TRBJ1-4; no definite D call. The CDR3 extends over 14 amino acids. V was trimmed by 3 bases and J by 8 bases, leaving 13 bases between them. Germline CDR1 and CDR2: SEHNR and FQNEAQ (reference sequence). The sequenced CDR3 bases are TGTGCCAGCAGCTTCGACACGCAGGTGGAAAAA. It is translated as CASSFDTQVEK. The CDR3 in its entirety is CASSFDTQVEKLFF.

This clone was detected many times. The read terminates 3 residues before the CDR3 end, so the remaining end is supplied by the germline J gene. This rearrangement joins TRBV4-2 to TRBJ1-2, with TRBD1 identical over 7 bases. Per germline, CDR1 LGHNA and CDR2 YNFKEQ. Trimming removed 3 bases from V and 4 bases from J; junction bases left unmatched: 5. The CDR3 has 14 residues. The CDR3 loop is CASSQRTGPYGYTF. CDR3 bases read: TGTGCCAGCAGCCAGCGGACAGGTCCCTATGGC.